The rows below give T cell receptor beta chains drawn from one sample of a study of blood T cells in healthy people across ages. TCRdb reprocessed the 5' RACE reads with MiXCR, giving one entry per CDR3 protein. The sample has approximately 780,000 distinct CDR3 sequences, approximately 24% seen once. These data also formed part of another study, on T cells of mothers and their children.

Source material: blood. Receptors originate from a boy between 5 and 17 years old in good health. CDR3s include the opening cysteine and the closing phenylalanine or tryptophan. Not all rows give a size; the values are once, few, many and, for expanded clones, a class.

few TRBJ2-3 TRBV6-1 CASTQGGTPSTDTQYF
NA TRBJ2-1 TRBV20-1 CSARRGENNEQFF
few TRBJ2-1 TRBV7-9 CASSLTGGAGSYNEQFF
few TRBJ2-3 TRBV4-1 CASSQTRLAGGRADTQYF
NA TRBJ2-2 TRBV24-1 CATSGGQGAGELFF
NA TRBJ2-7 TRBV6-2/TRBV6-3 CASQLLAGKSSYEQYF
NA TRBJ2-5 TRBV20-1 CSATLTRGEETQYF
few TRBJ2-5 TRBV4-1 CASSQGQTQYF
NA NA TRBV3-1 CASSPWRGGWYEQYF
few TRBJ2-5 TRBV29-1 CSVVVGVSVETQYF
many TRBJ2-2 TRBV12-5 CASGVTGELFF
NA TRBJ2-5 TRBV3-1 CASSQDWPSGGPHWETQYF
NA TRBJ1-2 TRBV7-9 CASSQRASGTGYTF
NA TRBJ2-1 TRBV18 CASSPSYSYNEQFF
few TRBJ2-4 TRBV20-1 CSARGAGMNIQYF
NA TRBJ2-6 TRBV6-1 CASSRDRAGANVLTF
NA TRBJ2-2 TRBV7-2 CASSLFHGELFF
NA TRBJ2-7 TRBV9 CASSVGPRQGIVEQYF
NA TRBJ2-1 TRBV20-1 CSARGTRPGNNEQFF
few TRBJ2-7 TRBV28 CASTPSFPPGTGDQEQYF
NA TRBJ1-2 TRBV27 CASSPTGRGNYGYTF
NA NA TRBV4-1 CASSQDAGPYEQYF
few TRBJ1-6 TRBV20-1 CSARQGQYNPPLHF
NA TRBJ2-5 TRBV20-1 CSARTRTSGGRETQYF
few TRBJ2-1 TRBV20-1 CSASSQRASNEQFF
NA TRBJ2-5 TRBV28 CASSFATRPEETQYF
once TRBJ2-3 TRBV12-3/TRBV12-4 CASSLGPNSGGADTQYF
NA TRBJ2-5 TRBV24-1 CATSGLETQYF
few TRBJ2-2 TRBV5-1 CASSFGQGSGELFF
NA TRBJ1-1 TRBV5-1 CASSLGPPTGGTEAFF
once TRBJ2-5 TRBV29-1 CSVDLRRRPQETQYF
NA TRBJ2-7 TRBV7-2 CASSSWGYEQYF
NA TRBJ2-7 TRBV6-5 CASSRQGAPPYEQYF
few TRBJ1-2 TRBV7-2 CASSRGAGHLNYGYTF
many TRBJ2-7 TRBV28 CACGREAEQYF
NA TRBJ2-7 TRBV7-6 CASSLVPGYYDGQYF
NA TRBJ1-2 TRBV29-1 CSVEPRGRRGDYGYTF
NA TRBJ2-2 TRBV2 CASSRGGVDGELFF
few TRBJ2-1 TRBV7-8 CAGSLDSGGYSYNEQFF
NA TRBJ1-2 TRBV28 CASTLGDGYTF
few NA TRBV20-1 CSARAPGRSSYEQYF
many TRBJ2-5 TRBV29-1 CSVGPWETQYF
NA TRBJ2-1 TRBV20-1 CSARDPREGYHEQFF
few TRBJ1-2 TRBV9 CASSVGGGTGNYGYTF
NA TRBJ2-7 TRBV28 CATYGGSTYEQYF
NA NA TRBV30 CAWTKTYEQYF
NA TRBJ1-6 TRBV12-3/TRBV12-4 CASSLGYNSPLHF
NA TRBJ1-4 TRBV7-9 CASSFTGYNEKLFF
few TRBJ1-2 TRBV27 CASSSPQGGSDGYTF
few TRBJ2-7 TRBV7-3 CASSLEGRLYEQYF
NA TRBJ2-1 TRBV7-2 CASSFLRNEQFF
few TRBJ2-1 TRBV24-1 CATSDLIQGEQFF
NA TRBJ2-5 TRBV5-5 CASSLVLAGVKETQYF
NA NA TRBV20-1 CSASQPGYPSYEQYF
once TRBJ2-7 TRBV4-1 CASSQDQGSYEQYF